The clone carrying this T cell receptor (beta chain) was counted between two and nine times. CDR3 length: 15 residues. V was clipped by 0 bases and J by 9 bases, with 15 bases between them. Per the germline V gene, CDR1 is MNHEY and CDR2 is SVGAGI. The record originates from a study of blood T cell repertoires in COVID-19. Study summary: Italy, Spain and the United States were the sources of the convalescent and acute COVID-19 samples.

This table comes from immunoSEQ multiplex PCR, and its TCRdb copy is limited to in-frame clones, with some not included. The sample carries about 190,000 clones, almost 90% recorded once. Sequenced: peripheral blood. The V and J genes are TRBV6-5 and TRBJ2-1, with a tentative D call TRBD2 (5 bases). The TCR was taken from a man in his late teens or twenties with active or convalescent COVID-19. The CDR3 loop is CASSYSRSGGGEQFF. CDR3 DNA sequence: TGTGCCAGCAGTTACTCGAGAAGCGGAGGAGGTGAGCAGTTCTTC.